This T cell receptor beta chain originates from a study of graft-versus-host responses after intestinal transplantation. In the study overall: Every one of the recipients received anti-thymocyte globulin induction and afterwards took tacrolimus and steroids for around 3 years.

Whole-study results and caveats: Researchers found GvH clones in recipient marrow, and some showed up first in ileum or blood. Individuals who had graft-donor T cell macrochimerism had allografts that showed high graft-versus-host to host-versus-graft clonal ratios. Peak circulating GvH clone levels tracked with early post-transplant HvG declines.

CDR1 and CDR2 from the germline V gene are SQVTM and ANQGSEA. With V trimmed by 6 bases and J by 4 bases, 8 bases remained unmatched. This CDR3 is built from 13 residues. A remark on this clone: Its antigen is still unknown.

Here immunoSEQ multiplex PCR was the method, and the copy in TCRdb shows in-frame clones only, minus some. This table holds roughly 90,000 clones, approximately 90% found once. The chain couples TRBV29-1 to TRBJ2-7; 8 bases fit TRBD2. The sample consisted of unstimulated CD4+ T cells sorted from spleen or lymph node cells, taken before transplant. This sequence was found in a human donor who was the organ donor for an intestinal transplant. The chain's CDR3 is CSVSLAGTYEQYF. DNA of the CDR3: TGCAGCGTCTCCCTAGCGGGCACATACGAGCAGTACTTC.